This T cell receptor beta chain was found in a study of shared clonotypes between healthy human individuals. The V gene lost 1 base and the J gene lost 7 bases, with 13 bases spanning the gap. The CDR3 consists of 15 residues. Germline V gene lookup returns CDR1 SGHAT and CDR2 FQNNGV. Data came from immunoSEQ multiplex PCR; TCRdb stores just in-frame clones and leaves some out. The top ten clones hold 1.2% to 1.5% of a sample with 950,000 to 1,100,000 clones, 65% to 80% of them seen once. The chain combines TRBV11-2 with TRBJ2-2, with D tentatively TRBD2 (5 bases). This TCR was recovered from a man aged 18 to 30 in good health. Material for sequencing was memory CD4+ T cells sorted from blood. The subset is: CD45RA-negative fraction. The CDR3 sequence: CASSLGRGGVGELFF. CDR3 nucleotide sequence: TGTGCCAGCAGCTTAGGCAGAGGAGGAGTCGGGGAGCTGTTTTTT. The whole variable domain, filled in from reference TRBV11-2 and TRBJ2-2, reads EAGVAQSPRYKIIEKRQSVAFWCNPISGHATLYWYQQILGQGPKLLIQFQNNGVVDDSQLPKDRFSAERLKGVDSTLKIQPAKLEDSAVYLCASSLGRGGVGELFFGEGSRLTVL.